The 9 T cell receptor beta chains below come from one sample, sequenced in a study of identifying expanded T cells in peripheral blood. The protocol was immunoSEQ multiplex PCR, while the TCRdb copy is restricted to in-frame clones and leaves out a portion. The sample carries 100,000 or so clones, 70% to 90% recorded once. The sample taken for sequencing was blood. These receptor sequences come from a person aged 18 to 70 in good health.

The chain has TRBV7-2 and TRBJ2-1; D is unresolved. The CDR3 runs 15 residues. The V gene's germline CDR1 is SGHTA and CDR2 FQGNSA. The V and J ends lost 1 base and 9 bases respectively, with 16 bases between them. CDR3 coding DNA: TGTGCCAGCAGCTTAGAAATCCACCGCCCCATTGAGCAGTTCTTC. It encodes CASSLEIHRPIEQFF.

The CDR3 region has the DNA TGTGCCAGCTCACCACGAAGGGTAGGGAACACTGAAGCTTTCTTT. This translates into CASSPRRVGNTEAFF. The chain combines TRBV18 with TRBJ1-1, with D hard to call. Germline V lookup: CDR1 KGHSH, CDR2 LQKENI. The V end lost 1 base, the J end lost 1 base, and 10 bases lay between the germline ends. The CDR3 spans 15 residues. The full variable domain, its missing parts supplied by reference TRBV18 and TRBJ1-1, is NAGVMQNPRHLVRRRGQEARLRCSPMKGHSHVYWYRQLPEEGLKFMVYLQKENIIDESGMPKERFSAEFPKEGPSILRIQQVVRGDSAAYFCASSPRRVGNTEAFFGQGTRLTVV.

The gene calls are TRBV28 and TRBJ1-2; 7 bases fit TRBD1. J lost 8 bases, V lost 5 bases, and 5 bases had no gene match. The V gene's germline CDR1 is MDHEN and CDR2 SYDVKM. CDR3 size: 12 residues. The chain's CDR3 is CASSKGARGYTF. CDR3 nucleotides: TGTGCCAGCAGTAAGGGGGCGAGAGGCTACACCTTC.

This chain uses TRBV28 with TRBJ1-2, with TRBD1 matching over 10 bases. With V trimmed by 5 bases and J by 4 bases, 4 bases remained unmatched. Per germline, CDR1 MDHEN and CDR2 SYDVKM. CDR3 size: 14 residues. Written as DNA, the CDR3 is TGTGCCAGCAGTCGACAGGGGGCATCCTATGGCTACACCTTC. Its translation is CASSRQGASYGYTF.

CDR3 protein: CASSRQGRTYNEQFF. DNA of the CDR3: TGTGCCAGCAGCAGACAGGGAAGGACCTACAATGAGCAGTTCTTC. The rearrangement joins TRBV6-1 to TRBJ2-1; 7 bases fit TRBD1. The CDR3 contains 15 residues. Per germline, CDR1 MNHNS and CDR2 SASEGT. V was clipped by 6 bases and J by 2 bases; unmatched bases: 7.

This chain uses TRBV4-1 with TRBJ2-5; TRBD2 is a possible D gene (5 bases). This CDR3 is built from 16 residues. With 0 bases removed from V and 4 bases from J, the gap between germline ends came to 15 bases. The germline gives CDR1 MGHRA, CDR2 YSYEKL. The CDR3 reads CASSQDLGDRAETQYF. The CDR3 nucleotides read TGCGCCAGCAGCCAAGATCTCGGGGATAGGGCAGAGACCCAGTACTTC.

The J gene is TRBJ2-3, the V gene TRBV9; the D gene is possibly TRBD2 (6 bases). This CDR3 contains 15 residues. Trimming removed 2 bases at V and 1 base at J, with 11 bases between. Germline V gene lookup returns CDR1 SGDLS and CDR2 YYNGEE. CDR3 sequence reads: CASSVWPSGTDTQYF. DNA of the CDR3: TGTGCCAGCAGCGTTTGGCCTAGCGGCACAGATACGCAGTATTTT.

The chain employs TRBV6-1 and TRBJ2-7; TRBD1 agrees at 9 bases. Germline assignment: CDR1 MNHNS and CDR2 SASEGT. V was pared by 4 bases and J by 9 bases, with 13 bases of the junction left unmatched. This CDR3 spans 15 amino acids. The CDR3 here is CASSVSGTGPLGQYF. The CDR3 DNA reads TGTGCCAGCAGTGTGTCCGGGACAGGGCCCCTTGGGCAGTACTTC.

The chain is built from TRBV21-1 and TRBJ2-7; the listed D gene, TRBD1, was not tested against the DNA. TRBV21-1 is a known pseudogene. The CDR3 is 15 amino acids. The CDR3 bases are TGTGCCAGCAGCCCTCACCTGACAGGACCCTACGAGCAGTACTTC. Amino acids: CASSPHLTGPYEQYF.